The present T cell receptor beta chain was sequenced within a study of sequential checkpoint blockade in melanoma (dated by TCRdb to 2018 to 2020). The study in broad terms: Patients were assigned by 1:1 randomization to either first-line nivolumab followed by ipilimumab (arm A) or ipilimumab followed by nivolumab (arm B). Maintenance nivolumab came after each of the two trial sequences.

The paper's findings and limits, for the study overall: The model for predicting response that combines TCR metrics with mutation burden needs to be validated in larger, independent patient cohorts.

Reading the label with the study, this specimen's treatment or condition is: randomized to nivolumab then ipilimumab (arm A) or the reverse (arm B). Prior DNA-damaging chemotherapy had not been received by any trial patient. A FACS Aria II flow cytometer was used to sort live CD3+CD8+ cells that were negative for CD19 and CD56 from thawed PBMCs. Samples were obtained from patients with melanoma enrolled in CheckMate 064, a randomized, open-label phase II trial of sequential checkpoint blockade. Leukapheresis was used to collect peripheral blood mononuclear cells, which were then purified with Ficoll-Paque and frozen in human serum with roughly 10% DMSO. Immediately after sorting, the purity of sorted blood CD3+CD8+ cells was verified to be >98%, after which DNA was extracted. The CDR3 starts with the cysteine, ends with the phenylalanine, and has 14 residues. The DNA shown is the 42-base CDR3, in frame from base 1. V lost 0 bases and J lost 10 bases, and the count of bases not matched to a germline gene is 6. In the germline V gene, CDR1 corresponds to MNHNS and CDR2 to SASEGT.

With respect to this clone: The target of this receptor is not known. No much larger clone is present one base from it, and per-base qualities are unavailable.

TCRbeta CDR3 regions were immunosequenced from genomic DNA with the immunoSEQ Assay. Before high-throughput sequencing, the genomic DNA was amplified using bias-controlled multiplex PCR. The paper's data handling went like this. To quantify the absolute abundance of each unique TCRbeta CDR3 region, the sequences were collapsed and filtered. Clonality, defined as 1 minus Pielou's evenness, was calculated using productive rearrangements only. Clones with significantly greater frequencies in on-treatment versus baseline samples were identified using a previously published method. This immuneACCESS table, as held by TCRdb, lists in-frame sequences with V and J called but not all clones. Of the missing ones, under half trace to an unresolved V gene in checked studies; the others have no known cause. D and trimming were read from the DNA, whereas the V and J calls and clone size are those reported in that table. This sample holds approximately 9,300 clones; roughly 80% were observed only once. In total, the top ten clones hold around 10% of the sample.

The sequence is built from TRBV6-1 and TRBJ1-2; 9 central bases correspond to TRBD1. Sequenced here: CD8+ T cells sorted from blood (inferred from file names), sampled from a patient given nivolumab and ipilimumab in sequence. This TCR was sampled from a human donor with melanoma. The bases are TGTGCCAGCAGTGAAGCGGGGACAGGGAGTATCTACACCTTC. The encoded protein is CASSEAGTGSIYTF.